This record looks at one T cell receptor (beta chain) sequence and its context. The CDR3 is cut off 3 residues early in the read; its end comes from the germline J gene. The sample originates from a study of T cells in women clearing cervical HPV infection. Clones were sequenced by immunoSEQ multiplex PCR, and TCRdb holds only the in-frame ones, with some missing. Its table records 40,000 or so clones. CDR1 is LNHDA and CDR2 is SQIVND in the germline V gene (reference sequence). The CDR3 sequence is 15 residues long. Trimming cost V 0 bases and J 6 bases, with 15 bases left between them. The sample comprised blood buffy coat. The receptor's source is a woman aged 18 to 75 with a cervical HPV16 infection that either progressed to CIN3+ or cleared (not recorded which). V usage is TRBV19 and J usage is TRBJ2-7, with a weak D call TRBD1 (5 bases). The CDR3 bases that were read are TGTGCCAGTAGTATAGATGGGCTAGGAAGGGGCGAG. Protein sequence: CASSIDGLGRGE. The full CDR3 protein reads CASSIDGLGRGEQYF. The full variable domain, rest sourced from reference TRBV19 and TRBJ2-7, is DGGITQSPKYLFRKEGQNVTLSCEQNLNHDAMYWYRQDPGQGLRLIYYSQIVNDFQKGDIAEGYSVSREKKESFPLTVTSAQKNPTAFYLCASSIDGLGRGEQYFGPGTRLTVT.